This T cell receptor beta chain was sequenced during a study of T cells in Graves' hyperthyroidism and ophthalmopathy. Study observations and caveats: Ophthalmopathy was identified by the model a median about 6.8 months ahead of onset. In the blood, most expanded thyroid clonotypes above 0.001 appeared as well. By a 13 V-J model, ophthalmopathy was set apart from stable hyperthyroidism.

This clonotype came up many times. What it recognizes is unknown. This CDR3 region has 15 residues. Germline loops: CDR1 MNHEY, CDR2 SVGAGI. V was trimmed by 5 bases and J by 3 bases, leaving 14 bases between them. Amplification of TCR beta CDR3 regions used RNA as the template. First-round RT-PCR targeting the TCR CDR3 was performed with the HTBI primer set. TCRdb independently ran MiXCR on the multiplex PCR reads; one entry per CDR3 protein. The sample records 450,000 to 550,000 distinct CDR3 sequences, roughly a quarter being singletons. Patients were excluded because of uncontrolled infection, other autoimmune disease, pregnancy or lactation.

V and J are TRBV6-5 and TRBJ1-3; D is unclear. Sequencing was performed on blood. The clonotype originates from a woman aged 30 to 39 with Graves' ophthalmopathy. The DNA for the CDR3 is TGTGCCAGCAGTAACCGGGCCCCGGATGGAAACACCATATATTTT. Amino acids: CASSNRAPDGNTIYF.